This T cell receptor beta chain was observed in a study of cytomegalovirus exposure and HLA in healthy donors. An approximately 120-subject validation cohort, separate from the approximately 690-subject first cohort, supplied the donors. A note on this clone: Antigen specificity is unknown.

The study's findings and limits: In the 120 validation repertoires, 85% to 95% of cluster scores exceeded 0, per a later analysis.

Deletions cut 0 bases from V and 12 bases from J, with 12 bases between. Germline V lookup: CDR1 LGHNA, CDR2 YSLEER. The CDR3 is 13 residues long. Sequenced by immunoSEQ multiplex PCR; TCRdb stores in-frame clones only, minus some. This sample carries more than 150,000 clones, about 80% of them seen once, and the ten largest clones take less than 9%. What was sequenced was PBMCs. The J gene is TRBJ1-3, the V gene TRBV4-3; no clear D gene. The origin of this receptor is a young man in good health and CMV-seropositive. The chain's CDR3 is CASSQDLEGSIYF. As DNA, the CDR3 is TGCGCCAGCAGCCAAGACCTCGAGGGCAGCATATATTTT.